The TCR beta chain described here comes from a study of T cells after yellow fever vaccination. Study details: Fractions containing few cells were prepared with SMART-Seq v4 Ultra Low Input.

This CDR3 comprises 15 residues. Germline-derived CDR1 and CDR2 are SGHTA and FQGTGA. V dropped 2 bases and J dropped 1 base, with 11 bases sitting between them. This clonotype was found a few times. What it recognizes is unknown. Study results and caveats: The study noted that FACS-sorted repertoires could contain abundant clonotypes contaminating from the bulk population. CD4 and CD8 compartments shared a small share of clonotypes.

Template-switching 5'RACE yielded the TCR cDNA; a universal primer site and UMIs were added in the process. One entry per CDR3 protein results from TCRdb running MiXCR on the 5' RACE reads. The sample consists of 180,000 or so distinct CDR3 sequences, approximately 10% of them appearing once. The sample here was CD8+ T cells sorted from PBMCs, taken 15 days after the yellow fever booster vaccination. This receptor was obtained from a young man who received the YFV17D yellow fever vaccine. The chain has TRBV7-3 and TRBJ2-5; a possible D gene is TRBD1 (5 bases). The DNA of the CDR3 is TGTGCCAGCAGCTTATTAGGTGGGGCCCAAGAGACCCAGTACTTC. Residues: CASSLLGGAQETQYF.